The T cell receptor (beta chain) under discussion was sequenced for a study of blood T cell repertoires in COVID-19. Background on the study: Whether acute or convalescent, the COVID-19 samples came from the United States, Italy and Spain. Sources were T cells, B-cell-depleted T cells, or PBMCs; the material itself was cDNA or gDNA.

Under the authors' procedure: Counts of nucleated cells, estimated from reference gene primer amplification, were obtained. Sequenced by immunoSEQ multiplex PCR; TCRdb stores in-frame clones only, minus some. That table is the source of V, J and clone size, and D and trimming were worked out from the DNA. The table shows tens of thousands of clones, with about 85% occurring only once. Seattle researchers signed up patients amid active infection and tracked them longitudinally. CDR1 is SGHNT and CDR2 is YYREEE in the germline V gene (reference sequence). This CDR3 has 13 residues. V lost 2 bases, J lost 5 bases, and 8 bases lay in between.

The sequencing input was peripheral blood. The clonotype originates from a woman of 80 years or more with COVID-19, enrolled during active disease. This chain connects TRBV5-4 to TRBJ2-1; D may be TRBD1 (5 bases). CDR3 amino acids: CASSFDSHNEQFF. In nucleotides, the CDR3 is TGTGCCAGCAGCTTCGACAGCCACAATGAGCAGTTCTTC.